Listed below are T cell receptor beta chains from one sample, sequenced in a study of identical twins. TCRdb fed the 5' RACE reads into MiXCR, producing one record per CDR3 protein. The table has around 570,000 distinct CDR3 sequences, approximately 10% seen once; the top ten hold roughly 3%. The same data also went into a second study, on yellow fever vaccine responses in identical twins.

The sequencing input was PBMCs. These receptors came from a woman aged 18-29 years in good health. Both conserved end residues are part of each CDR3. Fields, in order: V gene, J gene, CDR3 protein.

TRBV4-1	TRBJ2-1	CASSQVVVYGEQFF
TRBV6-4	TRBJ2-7	CASSVSSGGTYEQYF
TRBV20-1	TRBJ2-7	CSGERLVDSYEQYF
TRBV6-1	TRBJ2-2	CASSEPQRSTGELFF
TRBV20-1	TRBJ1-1	CSASQYLMNTEAFF
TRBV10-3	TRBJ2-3	CAISDPGGADTQYF
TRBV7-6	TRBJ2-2	CASSTGGIRTGELFF
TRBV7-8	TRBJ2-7	CASSTSSGLGYEQYF
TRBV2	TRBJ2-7	CASRGGGSYEQYF
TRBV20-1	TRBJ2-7	CSAETGSSSYEQYF
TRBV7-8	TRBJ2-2	CASSWYQGGELFF
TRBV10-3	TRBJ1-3	CAIKDSAWPNTIYF
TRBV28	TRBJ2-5	CASSLDGVGLGETQYF
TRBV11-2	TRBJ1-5	CASSPSPRSNQPQHF